These T cell receptor beta chains were read from a single sample in a study of blood T cell repertoires in COVID-19. Data came from immunoSEQ multiplex PCR; TCRdb stores just in-frame clones and leaves some out. The data hold 120,000 or so clones, with 55% to 70% observed a single time. Sequenced material: peripheral blood. The receptors come from a woman in her 70s with acute or convalescent COVID-19. Each CDR3 is given with its conserved first and last residue. Each record gives: CDR3 length, V gene, J gene, D gene, clone size, CDR3 DNA, CDR3 protein. A D gene is named only where the DNA matches it firmly. Not all rows give a size; the values are once, few, many and, for expanded clones, a class.

16	TRBV9	TRBJ2-7	TRBD2	few	TGTGCCAGCAGCGTATCGGCTAGCGGGGGGAAGAACGAGCAGTACTTC	CASSVSASGGKNEQYF
15	TRBV18	TRBJ1-1	NA	NA	TGTGCCAGCTCACCACGGTCAGGCATGAACACTGAAGCTTTCTTT	CASSPRSGMNTEAFF
15	TRBV10-3	TRBJ2-7	TRBD2	many	TGTGCCATCAGTGCTACTAGCGGGGGCACCTACGAGCAGTACTTC	CAISATSGGTYEQYF
13	TRBV28	TRBJ2-1	NA	NA	TGTGCCACCAGTCCTCTAGGACTTTACGAGCAGTTCTTC	CATSPLGLYEQFF
14	TRBV19	TRBJ2-7	NA	many	TGTGCTACTTCGAGCGGAGCGCACTCCTACGAGCAGTACTTC	CATSSGAHSYEQYF
15	TRBV28	TRBJ2-2	TRBD1	few	TGTGCCAGCAGCCCCCCGGGACAGCCCACCGGGGAGCTGTTTTTT	CASSPPGQPTGELFF
16	TRBV10-2	TRBJ1-4	NA	NA	TGCGCCAGCAGTGAGTTCGCAGGGGATTCTAATGAAAAACTGTTTTTT	CASSEFAGDSNEKLFF
16	TRBV7-2	TRBJ2-5	TRBD2	NA	TGTGCCAGCATGAGAGGACTAGCGGGGGGGCGAGGGACCCAGTACTTC	CASMRGLAGGRGTQYF
16	TRBV5-4	TRBJ2-3	TRBD2	NA	TGTGCCAGCAGCTTGGGAGCGGGGGCCCTCACAGATACGCAGTATTTT	CASSLGAGALTDTQYF
16	TRBV7-2	TRBJ2-7	TRBD2	NA	TGTGCCAGCAGCTTCGCGGGGGGGGGTTTGACCTACGAGCAGTACTTC	CASSFAGGGLTYEQYF
15	TRBV4-1	TRBJ1-2	NA	NA	TGCGCCAGCAGCCACGACGCGGGGTTTAACGATGGCTACACCTTC	CASSHDAGFNDGYTF
13	TRBV11-2	TRBJ2-1	TRBD2	few	TGTGCCAGCAGCTTGGGACTAGTAGTTGAGCAGTTCTTC	CASSLGLVVEQFF
14	TRBV6-1	TRBJ2-2	TRBD1	NA	TGTGCCAGCAGTGAAGGGCAGGGGGCCGGGGAGCTGTTTTTT	CASSEGQGAGELFF
15	TRBV19	TRBJ2-5	NA	NA	TGTGCCAGTAGTTTTGCTCGGGGGGCCGGAGAGACCCAGTACTTC	CASSFARGAGETQYF
15	TRBV6-5	TRBJ1-5	NA	NA	TGTGCCAGCAGGCCAACAGGGTTGAGCAATCAGCCCCAGCATTTT	CASRPTGLSNQPQHF
15	TRBV6-6	TRBJ2-3	NA	NA	TGTGCCAGCAGTTACTTAGAGGGAAGCACAGATACGCAGTATTTT	CASSYLEGSTDTQYF
13	TRBV28	TRBJ1-5	NA	NA	TGTGCCAGCAGTTCCAGTTTATATCAGCCCCAGCATTTT	CASSSSLYQPQHF
15	TRBV5-1	TRBJ2-5	TRBD1	NA	TGCGCCAGCAGCTTTTACAGGGGTTTCCAAGAGACCCAGTACTTC	CASSFYRGFQETQYF
15	TRBV19	TRBJ2-7	NA	NA	TGTGCCAGTAGTATAGAAGGGGCCAGCTCCTACGAGCAGTACTTC	CASSIEGASSYEQYF
14	TRBV29-1	TRBJ2-5	TRBD1	many	TGCAGCGTAGTCGGACAGGGCCGCCAAGAGACCCAGTACTTC	CSVVGQGRQETQYF
14	TRBV27	TRBJ1-2	NA	NA	TGTGCCAGCAGTTCCACCGGGGTGGTGAAAGGCTACACCTTC	CASSSTGVVKGYTF
17	TRBV11-2	TRBJ1-4	NA	few	TGTGCCAGCAGCCAGGGACGGGGGTTTCGAACTAATGAAAAACTGTTTTTT	CASSQGRGFRTNEKLFF
14	TRBV18	TRBJ2-1	NA	once	TGTGCCAGCTCACCACCCGGCGGATACAATGAGCAGTTCTTC	CASSPPGGYNEQFF
14	TRBV29-1	TRBJ1-2	NA	few	TGCAGCGTTGAAGGTGGTGCAGGCATCTATGGCTACACCTTC	CSVEGGAGIYGYTF
15	TRBV11-2	TRBJ1-2	NA	few	TGTGCCAGCAGCTTAGAGCGACAGGCGTCGGGCGGCTACACCTTC	CASSLERQASGGYTF
14	TRBV7-8	TRBJ2-5	NA	few	TGTGCCAGCAGCCCCCGGACTAACCTTAAGACCCAGTACTTC	CASSPRTNLKTQYF
15	TRBV7-9	TRBJ1-3	TRBD1	NA	TGTGCCAGCAGCCCAGACAGGGGACTCCAGGACACCATATATTTT	CASSPDRGLQDTIYF
18	TRBV4-3	TRBJ2-2	TRBD1	NA	TGCGCCAGCAGCCAAGATCTTCAGGGGGCGGTTGGCACCGGGGAGCTGTTTTTT	CASSQDLQGAVGTGELFF
13	TRBV28	TRBJ1-1	NA	NA	TGTGCCAGCATGCGGCCCATGAACACTGAAGCTTTCTTT	CASMRPMNTEAFF
15	TRBV5-1	TRBJ1-4	TRBD1	NA	TGCGCCAGCAGCCAGGACGGGACAGGTGTTGAAAAACTGTTTTTT	CASSQDGTGVEKLFF